This TCR beta chain is drawn from a study of T cells in Graves' hyperthyroidism and ophthalmopathy. Findings of the study overall: Ophthalmopathy could be told apart from stable hyperthyroidism with a 13 V-J model.

Disease duration was under 3 months in the ophthalmopathy patients, who also had a Clinical Activity Score of at least 3 and a NOSPECS grade of at least 4. For the diagnoses, clinical symptoms, serum thyroxine and TRAb, thyroid ultrasound and orbital computed tomography were used. In this sample, this clonotype turned up many times. No antigen is known for it. It was RNA transcripts that yielded the amplified TCR beta CDR3 regions. Researchers ran a first-round RT-PCR on the TCR CDR3 using the HTBI primer set. Each CDR3 protein is one row after TCRdb ran MiXCR on the multiplex PCR reads. The repertoire holds 640,000 or so distinct CDR3 sequences, with 14% as singletons. V lost 4 bases to trimming and J lost 3 bases, with 21 bases between them. This CDR3 comprises 17 residues. Germline CDR1 and CDR2: SNHLY and FYNNEI.

This TCR was recovered from a woman younger than 35 with Graves' ophthalmopathy. The chain couples TRBV2 to TRBJ1-2; a possible D gene is TRBD1 (6 bases). The sample consisted of blood. The CDR3 protein is CASSVVVRQANHYGYTF. CDR3 sequence (DNA): TGTGCCAGCAGTGTTGTGGTTCGACAGGCGAATCACTATGGCTACACCTTC.